These 7 T cell receptor beta chains were sequenced from one sample in a study of blood T cell repertoires in COVID-19. Some clones are missing from TCRdb's copy, which holds only in-frame ones; the method was immunoSEQ multiplex PCR. Of under 200,000 clones in the sample, about 85% were seen once. Material for sequencing was peripheral blood. These receptors were collected from a man aged 18 to 30 with acute or convalescent COVID-19.

J is TRBJ2-5 and V is TRBV3-1 (or the pseudogene TRBV3-2); 9 nucleotides agree with TRBD1. The CDR3 spans 13 residues. Germline V CDR1 and CDR2: LGHDT, YNNKEL (reference sequence). Unmatched junction bases numbered 2, after V lost 4 bases and J lost 5 bases. CDR3 coding DNA: TGTGCCAGCAGCCGGGACAGGGAGGAGACCCAGTACTTC. Translation: CASSRDREETQYF.

The genes are TRBV7-2 and TRBJ2-2; possible D gene TRBD1, 5 bases. The CDR3 loop spans 17 amino acids. Germline-derived CDR1 and CDR2 are SGHTA and FQGNSA. Between the trimmed V and J ends, which lost 2 bases and 0 bases, there was a span of 13 bases. This chain's CDR3 is CASSLRVSRANTGELFF. The CDR3 nucleotides are TGTGCCAGCAGCTTACGGGTCAGCAGGGCGAACACCGGGGAGCTGTTTTTT.

The chain joins TRBV24-1 to TRBJ2-5; TRBD1 matches at 10 bases. The CDR3 extends over 15 amino acids. Germline assignment: CDR1 KGHDR and CDR2 SFDVKD. J gave up 5 bases and V 8 bases, and 10 bases lay outside the gene matches. DNA for the CDR3: TGTGCCACCAACACCGGGACAGGGGATGCGGAGACCCAGTACTTC. Its translation is CATNTGTGDAETQYF.

The rearrangement uses TRBV27 and TRBJ2-3, with 10 bases fitting TRBD2. V was pared by 3 bases and J by 2 bases, with 5 bases of the junction left unmatched. CDR3 size: 16 residues. Germline-derived CDR1 and CDR2 are MNHEY and SMNVEV (reference sequence). CDR3 in amino acids: CASSLGLAGATDTQYF. CDR3 DNA: TGTGCCAGCAGTTTGGGGCTAGCGGGGGCCACAGATACGCAGTATTTT.

The rearrangement joins TRBV5-5 to TRBJ2-7, with 9 bases aligning to TRBD1. The length of the CDR3 is 14 residues. Trimming removed 4 bases from V and 3 bases from J; junction bases left unmatched: 5. Germline V gene sequence: CDR1 SGHKS, CDR2 YYEKEE (reference sequence). Here the CDR3 DNA reads TGTGCCAGCAGCCTCGGACAGGGGATCTACGAGCAGTACGTC. This sequence encodes CASSLGQGIYEQYV.

The chain is built from TRBV11-2 and TRBJ1-2; 8 bases are shared with TRBD1. This CDR3 is built from 15 residues. With 1 base clipped from V and 7 bases from J, the junction kept 8 bases outside the gene matches. Germline CDR1 SGHAT, CDR2 FQNNGV. CDR3 bases: TGTGCCAGCAGCTTAGTGGCAGGGGGCGCAGGTGGCTACACCTTC. Translating it yields CASSLVAGGAGGYTF.

V gene TRBV6-5 combines with J gene TRBJ1-2; D unresolved. This CDR3 contains 12 residues. The germline V and J ends were trimmed by 6 bases and 3 bases, with 8 bases remaining between them. Germline loops: CDR1 MNHEY, CDR2 SVGAGI. The CDR3 sequence: CASSPGYYGYTF. The CDR3 DNA reads as TGTGCCAGCAGCCCGGGGTACTATGGCTACACCTTC.